This passage covers 32 T cell receptor beta chains from one sample sequenced in a study of CD8+CD57+ T cells in acquired aplastic anemia. For CDR3 and TCR beta VDJ profiling, genomic DNA was the template used. TCRdb re-called the reads with MiXCR, one entry per CDR3 protein. Of hundreds of thousands of distinct CDR3 sequences in the sample, 55% to 75% were seen once. Sample: sorted CD4+, CD8+, or CD8+CD57+ T cells (not recorded which) from PBMCs. These TCRs come from a human donor in good health, serving as a control.

CDR3 bases: TGTGCCAGCCGCAGGGTAGTGAATTCACCCCTCCACTTT. This codes for CASRRVVNSPLHF. The chain joins TRBV25-1 to TRBJ1-6; TRBD1 might be the D (5 bases). The germline V gene has CDR1 MGHDK and CDR2 SYGVNS. V was shortened by 8 bases and J by 7 bases, with 12 bases between the two germline ends. The CDR3 has 13 residues.

Remarks on this clonotype: This may arise from a read error, as a much more abundant clone is one base away. The chain joins TRBV27 to TRBJ2-7; TRBD1 is a possible D gene (5 bases). This CDR3 region has 14 residues. Germline loops: CDR1 MNHEY, CDR2 SMNVEV (reference sequence). V lost 5 bases and J lost 5, with 16 bases in between. The CDR3 loop is CASSHRGTYHEQYF. The CDR3 nucleotides read TGTGCCAGCAGTCATAGGGGTACTTACCACGAGCAGTACTTC.

For this clonotype: An end of the junction differs from the germline gene, which may be a read error. The genes are TRBV9 and TRBJ2-7; D gene ambiguous. This CDR3 has 14 residues. Germline loops: CDR1 SGDLS, CDR2 YYNGEE. CDR3 amino acids: CASSVMSEQFLQPF. For the CDR3, the DNA is TGTGCCAGCAGCGTGATGAGTGAGCAGTTCTTGCAGCCCTTC.

This clonotype came up many times. CDR3 loop: CASRPDRRPYEQYF. CDR3 coding DNA: TGTGCCAGCAGACCCGACAGGCGACCCTACGAGCAGTACTTC. V usage is TRBV2 and J usage is TRBJ2-7, with D perhaps matching TRBD1 (6 bases). The CDR3 has 14 residues. Trimming took 6 bases from V and 2 from J, leaving 14 bases between them. Germline-derived CDR1 and CDR2 are SNHLY and FYNNEI.

The chain couples TRBV15 to TRBJ1-5; D unresolved. This CDR3 region has 15 residues. Germline values: CDR1 LNHNV, CDR2 YYDKDF (reference sequence). The germline V and J ends were trimmed by 1 base and 2 bases, with 9 bases remaining between them. The CDR3 protein is CATSRAPGGNQPQHF. CDR3 nucleotides: TGTGCCACCAGCAGAGCCCCTGGCGGCAATCAGCCCCAGCATTTT.

This clonotype appeared many times. CDR3 protein: CSASRGAVGDTQYF. CDR3 sequence (DNA): TGCAGTGCTAGCCGTGGGGCAGTCGGGGATACGCAGTATTTT. This rearrangement joins TRBV20-1 to TRBJ2-3; D might be TRBD1 (5 bases). The V gene lost 3 bases and the J gene lost 6 bases, with 16 bases spanning the gap. CDR1 DFQATT and CDR2 SNEGSKA come from the germline V gene (reference sequence). CDR3 length: 14 residues.

This clonotype has only a few counts. Since a much larger clone is just one base distant, this may be a read error. The V and J genes are TRBV12-3 or TRBV12-4 and TRBJ2-1; TRBD1 matches 7 bases. Trimming at V came to 3 bases and at J to 4 bases, leaving 6 bases not matched to a gene. The CDR3 consists of 15 residues. CDR3 in DNA: TGTGCCAGCAGTTTGGTAGGGGGCTCATACAATGAGCAGTTCTTC. It translates to CASSLVGGSYNEQFF.

This chain uses TRBV19 with TRBJ2-6; unclear D gene. Trimming took 10 bases from V and 3 from J, leaving 7 bases between them. This CDR3 has 12 amino acids. Germline-derived CDR1 and CDR2 are LNHDA and SQIVND (reference sequence). The CDR3 DNA follows: TGTGCCACCTCAAATGGGGCCAACGTCCTGACTTTC. Its translation: CATSNGANVLTF.

This chain connects TRBV7-9 to TRBJ2-1; 11 bases fit TRBD2. Germline CDR1 SEHNR, CDR2 FQNEAQ (reference sequence). V lost 5 bases to trimming and J lost 11 bases; unmatched junction nucleotides: 11. This CDR3 spans 15 amino acids. CDR3 DNA: TGTGCCAGCAGCCCGGCGACTAGCGGGGATAAGCAGCAGTTCTTC. Translation: CASSPATSGDKQQFF.

The rearrangement joins TRBV7-3 to TRBJ2-5; TRBD1 matches at 8 bases. The trim removed 5 bases at V and 2 bases at J, leaving 4 bases unmatched. This CDR3 spans 14 amino acids. Per the germline V gene, CDR1 is SGHTA and CDR2 is FQGTGA. Here the CDR3 DNA reads TGTGCCAGCAGCGTATACAGGGGGCAAGAGACCCAGTACTTC. Its protein is CASSVYRGQETQYF.

With regard to this clonotype: One end of the junction is discordant with germline, which a read error may explain. V gene TRBV7-2 combines with J gene TRBJ2-1; D not certain. The length of the CDR3 is 17 residues. Germline CDR1 is SGHTA and CDR2 is FQGNSA. CDR3 loop: CASSFYPTRSTLNEQFF. The CDR3 bases are TGCGCCAGCAGCTTCTATCCTACGCGGAGCACCTTAAATGAGCAGTTCTTC.

For this clonotype: The junction differs from germline at one of its ends, possibly a read error. The chain uses TRBV12-3 or TRBV12-4 and TRBJ1-5; D remains unclear. This CDR3 region has 11 residues. The CDR3 here is CASSLDQPQNF. DNA of the CDR3: TGTGCCAGCAGTTTGGATCAGCCCCAGAATTTT.

In regard to this clonotype: Compared with germline, one end of the junction differs, possibly owing to a read error. J is TRBJ2-3 and V is TRBV6-1; 9 bases match TRBD1. This CDR3 spans 13 amino acids. The germline CDR1 and CDR2 sequences are MNHNS and SASEGT. The DNA for the CDR3 is TGTACCAGCAGTGGACAGGGGTCAGATACGCAGTATTTT. Translating gives CTSSGQGSDTQYF.

This clonotype was detected only a few times. The chain has TRBV7-2 and TRBJ2-3; 10 bases map to TRBD2. The CDR3 extends over 14 amino acids. J lost 8 bases, V lost 4 bases, and 6 bases had no gene match. The germline gives CDR1 SGHTA, CDR2 FQGNSA. CDR3 region: CASSSILAGTTQYF. DNA of the CDR3: TGTGCCAGCAGCTCCATACTAGCGGGGACTACGCAGTATTTT. The whole variable domain, remainder taken from reference TRBV7-2 and TRBJ2-3, is GAGVSQSPSNKVTEKGKDVELRCDPISGHTALYWYRQSLGQGLEFLIYFQGNSAPDKSGLPSDRFSAERTGGSVSTLTIQRTQQEDSAVYLCASSSILAGTTQYFGPGTRLTVL.

V usage is TRBV7-3 and J usage is TRBJ2-3; a possible D gene is TRBD2 (6 bases). V was cut by 1 base and J by 6 bases, with 23 bases left in between. The CDR3 covers 18 residues. The germline CDR1 and CDR2 sequences are SGHTA and FQGTGA. The CDR3: CASSLRSNRKRAIDTQYF. As DNA, the CDR3 is TGTGCCAGCAGCTTAAGGAGCAATAGAAAGCGGGCCATTGATACGCAGTATTTT.

In its sample, this clonotype was seen many times. The rearrangement links TRBV6-2 or TRBV6-3 to TRBJ1-5; no reliable D call. The V and J ends lost 3 bases and 3 bases respectively, with 9 bases between them. Germline V gene lookup returns CDR1 MNHEY and CDR2 SVGEGT. There are 14 residues in the CDR3. The CDR3 sequence: CASSYASNNQPQHF. CDR3 coding DNA: TGTGCCAGCAGTTATGCCTCGAACAATCAGCCCCAGCATTTT.

This clonotype was observed a single time. A junction boundary mismatches the germline segment, possibly from a read error. The chain joins TRBV7-4 to TRBJ2-2; D possibly uses TRBD1 or TRBD2 (5 bases each). Germline CDR1 is SGHVT and CDR2 is SQSDAQ. The CDR3 has 16 residues. For the CDR3, the DNA is TGTGCCAGCAGCGAGATAAGACAGAGGACCACCGGGGATCTGTTTTTT. Amino acids: CASSEIRQRTTGDLFF.

Turning to this clonotype: The DNA is omitted, as the CDR3 cannot be located on it reliably, and the CDR3 follows TCRdb's listing. This chain links TRBV7-2 with TRBJ2-3; the DNA was not used to check the table's D call, TRBD2. 15 amino acids form the CDR3, both terminal residues included. Germline assignment: CDR1 SGHTA and CDR2 FQGNSA. CDR3 loop: CASSVAGETQYFGYF.

This clonotype was seen repeatedly, ten times or more. The chain carries TRBV9 and TRBJ1-3; no definite D call. This CDR3 comprises 14 residues. CDR1 and CDR2 from the germline V gene are SGDLS and YYNGEE. With 0 bases removed from V and 3 bases from J, the gap between germline ends came to 7 bases. CDR3 in amino acids: CASSVVPGGNTIYF. The CDR3, as DNA: TGTGCCAGCAGCGTAGTGCCAGGTGGAAACACCATATATTTT.

As regards this clonotype: At one of its ends the junction is not consistent with the germline gene, which may arise from a read error. This chain uses TRBV7-6 with TRBJ1-2; 7 bases map to TRBD1. CDR1 and CDR2 from the germline V gene are SGHVS and FNYEAQ. This CDR3 has 14 residues. CDR3 DNA sequence: TGTGCCAGCAGCCCGGCGGGACAGAGCCTACGAGCAGTATTC. Translated: CASSPAGQSLRAVF.

Note on this clonotype: The junction departs from germline at one end; a sequencing error may be responsible. V is TRBV14 and J is TRBJ1-6; the match to TRBD1 covers 7 bases. This CDR3 spans 15 amino acids. CDR1 SGHDN and CDR2 FVKESK come from the germline V gene. CDR3 protein: CASSQDRGADGDTFF. The CDR3 nucleotides read TGTGCCAGCAGCCAAGACAGGGGGGCGGATGGCGACACTTTCTTT.

Points on this clonotype: The junction does not match germline at one end; this may be a read error. V usage is TRBV7-3 and J usage is TRBJ2-7; 10 bases align to TRBD1. This CDR3 spans 14 amino acids. Germline lookup yields CDR1 SGHTA and CDR2 FQGTGA. This CDR3 is CASSLGQGDNQHQF. The CDR3 DNA is TGTGCCAGCAGCCTTGGACAGGGGGACAACCAGCACCAGTTC.

In its sample, this clonotype was seen many times. The V gene is TRBV4-1, the J gene TRBJ2-3; perhaps D is TRBD1 or TRBD2 (6 bases each). The CDR3 loop spans 17 amino acids. Germline CDR1 is MGHRA and CDR2 is YSYEKL. V was trimmed by 1 base and J by 1 base, leaving 15 bases between them. The CDR3 spells CASSQVGGGQGTDTQYF. CDR3 in DNA: TGCGCCAGCAGCCAAGTAGGAGGGGGGCAGGGCACAGATACGCAGTATTTT.

This clonotype came up many times. The rearrangement uses TRBV29-1 and TRBJ2-2; 9 positions match TRBD1. Germline V CDR1 and CDR2: SQVTM, ANQGSEA. V was clipped by 7 bases and J by 8 bases; unmatched bases: 8. This CDR3 has 13 amino acids. The DNA for the CDR3 is TGCAGCGGCAAGGACAGGGGAGGGGGGGAGCTGTTTTTT. This sequence encodes CSGKDRGGGELFF.

The rearrangement joins TRBV19 to TRBJ2-1; no clear D gene. V was trimmed by 3 bases and J by 4 bases, leaving 19 bases between them. The CDR3 extends over 17 amino acids. The germline gives CDR1 LNHDA, CDR2 SQIVND (reference sequence). Here the CDR3 DNA reads TGTGCCAGTAGTATGAGTGCTGGGAATAACGTGTACAATGAGCAGTTCTTC. It yields the protein CASSMSAGNNVYNEQFF.

The chain employs TRBV15 and TRBJ2-5, with D possibly TRBD2 on 5 matching bases. Trimming shortened V by 1 base and J by 4 bases, and 13 bases separated the two germline ends. The germline gives CDR1 LNHNV, CDR2 YYDKDF (reference sequence). This CDR3 contains 15 residues. CDR3 amino acids: CATSRAGEIGETQYF. As DNA, the CDR3 is TGTGCCACCAGCAGAGCTGGGGAGATCGGAGAGACCCAGTACTTC.

The chain's CDR3 is CTSSASGDHTYEQYF. The CDR3 coding sequence is TGTACCAGCAGTGCCAGCGGGGACCATACCTACGAGCAGTACTTC. The chain carries TRBV10-3 and TRBJ2-7, with TRBD2 matching over 7 bases. CDR3 length: 15 residues. Per germline, CDR1 ENHRY and CDR2 SYGVKD.

Many counts were recorded for this clonotype. The chain employs TRBV2 and TRBJ2-1; D is uncertain. There are 13 residues in the CDR3. V lost 6 bases and J lost 3, with 9 bases in between. Germline values: CDR1 SNHLY, CDR2 FYNNEI. The CDR3 region has the DNA TGTGCCAGCAGCGCGAATCTCTACAATGAGCAGTTCTTC. Residues: CASSANLYNEQFF.

In the case of this clonotype: A read error may account for a junction end that differs from germline. This chain joins TRBV7-2 and TRBJ2-2; the D gene is possibly TRBD2 (5 bases). Germline V CDR1 and CDR2: SGHTA, FQGNSA. CDR3 length: 15 residues. The CDR3, as DNA: TGTGCCAGCAACGTCGGAGCAGCGAACACCGGGGAGCTGGGGTTT. Amino acid sequence: CASNVGAANTGELGF. Drawing the rest from reference TRBV7-2 and TRBJ2-2, the complete variable domain is GAGVSQSPSNKVTEKGKDVELRCDPISGHTALYWYRQSLGQGLEFLIYFQGNSAPDKSGLPSDRFSAERTGGSVSTLTIQRTQQEDSAVYLCASNVGAANTGELGFGEGSRLTVL.

To note about this clonotype: An end of the junction does not agree with germline; a read error may underlie this. The genes are TRBV12-3 or TRBV12-4 and TRBJ1-2; 7 nucleotides match TRBD1. CDR3 size: 15 residues. CDR3 sequence (DNA): TGCGCCAGCAGTTTCCGCCGGGACAGACGAGACGGCTACACCTTC. Protein: CASSFRRDRRDGYTF.

The rearrangement links TRBV2 to TRBJ2-7; D not certain. Germline CDR1 is SNHLY and CDR2 is FYNNEI. V lost 2 bases and J 5 bases, leaving 10 bases between the germline ends. This CDR3 is 13 amino acids long. CDR3 coding DNA: TGTGCCAGCAGTGAAAAGGGTGGAGACGAGCAGTACTTC. It encodes CASSEKGGDEQYF.

This chain joins TRBV20-1 and TRBJ1-1; a weak D match, TRBD1 (6 bases). V was clipped by 5 bases and J by 7 bases, with 17 bases between them. This CDR3 is 13 amino acids long. Germline V CDR1 and CDR2: DFQATT, SNEGSKA (reference sequence). DNA for the CDR3: TGCAGTGCTCCGGGGGGGGGGCGGGGTGAAGCTTTCTTT. This encodes CSAPGGGRGEAFF.